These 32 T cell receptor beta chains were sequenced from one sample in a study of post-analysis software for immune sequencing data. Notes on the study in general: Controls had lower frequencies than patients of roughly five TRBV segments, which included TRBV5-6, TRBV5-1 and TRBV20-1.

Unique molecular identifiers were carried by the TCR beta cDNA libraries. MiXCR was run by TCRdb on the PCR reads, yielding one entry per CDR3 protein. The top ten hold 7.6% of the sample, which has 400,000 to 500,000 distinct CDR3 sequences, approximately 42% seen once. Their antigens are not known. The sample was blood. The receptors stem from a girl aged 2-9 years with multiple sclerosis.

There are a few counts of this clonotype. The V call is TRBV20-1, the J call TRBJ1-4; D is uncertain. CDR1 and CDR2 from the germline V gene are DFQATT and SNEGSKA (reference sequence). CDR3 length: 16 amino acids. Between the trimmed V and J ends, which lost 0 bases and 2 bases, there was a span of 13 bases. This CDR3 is CSARDRAGYTNEKLFF. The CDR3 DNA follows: TGCAGTGCTAGAGATCGTGCTGGGTACACTAATGAAAAACTGTTTTTT.

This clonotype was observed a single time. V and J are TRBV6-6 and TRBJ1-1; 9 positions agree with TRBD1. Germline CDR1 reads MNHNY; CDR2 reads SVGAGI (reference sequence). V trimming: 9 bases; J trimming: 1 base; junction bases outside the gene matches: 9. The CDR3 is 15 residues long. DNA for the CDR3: TGTGCCAGACTACAGGGGGCGAGGGAGAACACTGAAGCTTTCTTT. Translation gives CARLQGARENTEAFF.

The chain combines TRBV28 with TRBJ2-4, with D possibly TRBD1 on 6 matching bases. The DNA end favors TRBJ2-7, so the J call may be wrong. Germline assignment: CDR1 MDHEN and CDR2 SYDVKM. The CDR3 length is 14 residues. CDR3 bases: TGTGCCAGCAGCAGGCAGGGGATTTACTACGAGCAGTACTTC. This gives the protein CASSRQGIYYEQYF.

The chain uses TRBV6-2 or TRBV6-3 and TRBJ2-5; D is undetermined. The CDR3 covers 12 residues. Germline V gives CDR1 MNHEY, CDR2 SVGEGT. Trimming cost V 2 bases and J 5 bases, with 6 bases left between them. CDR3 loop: CASSYPEETQYF. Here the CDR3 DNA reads TGTGCCAGCAGTTACCCCGAGGAGACCCAGTACTTC.

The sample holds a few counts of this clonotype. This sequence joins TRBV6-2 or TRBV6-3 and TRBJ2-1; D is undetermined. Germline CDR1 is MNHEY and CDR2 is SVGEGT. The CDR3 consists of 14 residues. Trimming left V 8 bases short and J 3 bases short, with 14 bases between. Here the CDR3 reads CASRTPKGYNEQFF. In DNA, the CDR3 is TGTGCCAGCCGTACGCCCAAGGGCTACAATGAGCAGTTCTTC.

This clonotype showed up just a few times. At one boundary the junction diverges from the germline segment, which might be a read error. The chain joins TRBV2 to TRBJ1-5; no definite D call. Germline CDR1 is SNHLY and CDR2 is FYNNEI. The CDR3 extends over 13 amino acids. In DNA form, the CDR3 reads TGTGCCAGCAGTGATTTTGGGGATCACCCCCAGCATTTT. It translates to CASSDFGDHPQHF.

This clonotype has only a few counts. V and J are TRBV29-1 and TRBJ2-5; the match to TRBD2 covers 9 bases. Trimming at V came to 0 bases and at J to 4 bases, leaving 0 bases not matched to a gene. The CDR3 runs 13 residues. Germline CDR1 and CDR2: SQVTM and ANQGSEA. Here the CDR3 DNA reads TGCAGCGTTGAAGAAGCGGGAGGAGAGACCCAGTACTTC. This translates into CSVEEAGGETQYF.

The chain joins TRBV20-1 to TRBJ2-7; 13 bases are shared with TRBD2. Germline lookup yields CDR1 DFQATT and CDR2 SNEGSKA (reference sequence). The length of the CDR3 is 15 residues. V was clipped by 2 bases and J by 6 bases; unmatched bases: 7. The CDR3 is CSARKLGLAGVEQYF. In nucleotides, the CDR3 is TGCAGTGCTAGAAAACTCGGACTAGCGGGAGTCGAGCAGTACTTC.

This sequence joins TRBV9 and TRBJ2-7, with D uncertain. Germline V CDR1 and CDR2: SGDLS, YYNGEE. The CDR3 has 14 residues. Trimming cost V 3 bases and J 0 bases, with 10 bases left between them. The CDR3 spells CASSENSYSYEQYF. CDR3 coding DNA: TGTGCCAGCAGCGAAAACTCGTACTCCTACGAGCAGTACTTC. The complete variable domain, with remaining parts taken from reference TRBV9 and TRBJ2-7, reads DSGVTQTPKHLITATGQRVTLRCSPRSGDLSVYWYQQSLDQGLQFLIQYYNGEERAKGNILERFSAQQFPDLHSELNLSSLELGDSALYFCASSENSYSYEQYFGPGTRLTVT.

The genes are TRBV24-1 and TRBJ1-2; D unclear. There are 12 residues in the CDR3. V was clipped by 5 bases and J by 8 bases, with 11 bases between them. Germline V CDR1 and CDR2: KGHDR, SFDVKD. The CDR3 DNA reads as TGTGCCACCAGTGCTGGGATCGAAGGCTACACCTTC. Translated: CATSAGIEGYTF.

The CDR3 DNA follows: TGTGCCAGCAGTTTATTGGGGGACCGACTGTTACGAGCACAGTACTTC. This translates into CASSLLGDRLLRAQYF. This chain joins TRBV28 and TRBJ2-7, with D perhaps being TRBD1 or TRBD2 (5 bases each). This CDR3 contains 16 residues. Trimming removed 1 base from V and 10 bases from J, with 23 bases in between. CDR1 is MDHEN and CDR2 is SYDVKM in the germline V gene.

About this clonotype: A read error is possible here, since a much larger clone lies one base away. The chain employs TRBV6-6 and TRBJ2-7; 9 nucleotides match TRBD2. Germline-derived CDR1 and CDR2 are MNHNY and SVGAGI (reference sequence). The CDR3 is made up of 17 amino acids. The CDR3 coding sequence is TGTGCCAGCAGCCGATGGGCCGCCGGGACTAGCTCCTACGGGCAGTACTTC. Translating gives CASSRWAAGTSSYGQYF.

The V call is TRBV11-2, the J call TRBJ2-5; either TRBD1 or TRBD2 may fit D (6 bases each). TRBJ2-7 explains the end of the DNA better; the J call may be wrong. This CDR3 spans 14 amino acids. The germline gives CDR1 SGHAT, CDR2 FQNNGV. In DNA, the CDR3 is TGTGCCAGCAGCTCCCCGGGGGCTTCCTACGAGCAGTACTTC. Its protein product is CASSSPGASYEQYF.

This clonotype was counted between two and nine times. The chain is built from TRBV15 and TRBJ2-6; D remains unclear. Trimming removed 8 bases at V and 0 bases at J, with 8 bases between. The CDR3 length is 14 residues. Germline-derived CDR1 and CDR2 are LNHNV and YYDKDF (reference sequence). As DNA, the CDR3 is TGTGCCACCTCTTTAGGCTCTGGGGCCAACGTCCTGACTTTC. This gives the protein CATSLGSGANVLTF. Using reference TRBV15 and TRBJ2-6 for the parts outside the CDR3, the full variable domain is DAMVIQNPRYQVTQFGKPVTLSCSQTLNHNVMYWYQQKSSQAPKLLFHYYDKDFNNEADTPDNFQSRRPNTSFCFLDIRSPGLGDTAMYLCATSLGSGANVLTFGAGSRLTVL.

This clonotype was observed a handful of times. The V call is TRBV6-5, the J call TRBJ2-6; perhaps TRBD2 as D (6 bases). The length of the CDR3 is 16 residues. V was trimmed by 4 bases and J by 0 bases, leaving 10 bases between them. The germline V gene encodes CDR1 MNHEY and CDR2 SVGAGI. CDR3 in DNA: TGTGCCAGCAGTTCGGGACTGCTCTCTGGGGCCAACGTCCTGACTTTC. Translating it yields CASSSGLLSGANVLTF.

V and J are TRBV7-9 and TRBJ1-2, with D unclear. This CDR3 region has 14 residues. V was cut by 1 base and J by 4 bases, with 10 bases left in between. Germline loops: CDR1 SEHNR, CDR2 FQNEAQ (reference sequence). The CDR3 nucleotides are TGTGCCAGCAGCTTAGTCAGCCCCTTCTATGGCTACACCTTC. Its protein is CASSLVSPFYGYTF.

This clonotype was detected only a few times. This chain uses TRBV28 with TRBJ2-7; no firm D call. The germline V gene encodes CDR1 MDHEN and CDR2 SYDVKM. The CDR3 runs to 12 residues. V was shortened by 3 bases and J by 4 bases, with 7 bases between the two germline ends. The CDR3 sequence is CASSFALYEQYF. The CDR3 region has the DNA TGTGCCAGCAGTTTCGCACTTTACGAGCAGTACTTC.

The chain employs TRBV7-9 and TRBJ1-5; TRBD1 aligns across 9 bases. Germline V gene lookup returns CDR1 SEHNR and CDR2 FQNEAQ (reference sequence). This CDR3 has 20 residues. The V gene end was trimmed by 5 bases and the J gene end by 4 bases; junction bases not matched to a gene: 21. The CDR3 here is CASSLRITPRQGEANQPQHF. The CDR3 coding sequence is TGTGCCAGCAGCCTTCGAATTACACCTAGACAGGGGGAAGCAAATCAGCCCCAGCATTTT.

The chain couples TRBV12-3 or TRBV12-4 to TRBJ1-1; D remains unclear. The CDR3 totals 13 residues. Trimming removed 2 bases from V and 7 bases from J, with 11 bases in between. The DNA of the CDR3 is TGTGCCAGCAGTTTACCTAGGACGAGTGAAGCTTTCTTT. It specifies CASSLPRTSEAFF.

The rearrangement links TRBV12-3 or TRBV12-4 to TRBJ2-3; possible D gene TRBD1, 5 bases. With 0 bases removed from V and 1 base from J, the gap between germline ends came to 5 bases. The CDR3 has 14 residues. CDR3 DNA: TGTGCCAGCAGTTTAGCGACAGGCACAGATACGCAGTATTTT. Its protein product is CASSLATGTDTQYF.

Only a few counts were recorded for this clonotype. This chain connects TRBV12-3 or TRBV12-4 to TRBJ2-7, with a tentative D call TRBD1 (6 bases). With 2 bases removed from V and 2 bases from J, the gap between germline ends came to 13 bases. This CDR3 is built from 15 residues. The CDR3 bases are TGTGCCAGCAGTTTATTGGGCAGGGGCACCTACGAGCAGTACTTC. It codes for CASSLLGRGTYEQYF.

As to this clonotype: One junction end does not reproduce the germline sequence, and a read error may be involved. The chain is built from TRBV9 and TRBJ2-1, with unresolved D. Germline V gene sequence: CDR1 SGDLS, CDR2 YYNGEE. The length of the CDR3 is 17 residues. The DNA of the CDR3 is TGTGCCAGCGGCGTAGTTGATAGCTTAAGCTCCTACAATGAGCAGTTCTTC. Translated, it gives CASGVVDSLSSYNEQFF.

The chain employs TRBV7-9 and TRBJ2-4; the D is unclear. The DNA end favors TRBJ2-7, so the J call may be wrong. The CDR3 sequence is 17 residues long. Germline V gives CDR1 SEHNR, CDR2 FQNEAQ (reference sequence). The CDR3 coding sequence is TGTGCCAGCAGCTTAAATATGGACGCTTCGTACTCCTACGAGCAGTACTTC. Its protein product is CASSLNMDASYSYEQYF.

CDR3 region: CASSPGGEGNEQFF. CDR3 DNA sequence: TGCGCCAGCAGCCCCGGGGGGGAGGGCAATGAGCAGTTCTTC. The chain has TRBV5-1 and TRBJ2-1, with 8 bases fitting TRBD2. Germline V lookup: CDR1 SGHRS, CDR2 YFSETQ. This CDR3 has 14 amino acids. After removal of 4 bases from V and 6 bases from J, the junction contained 6 bases not matched to a gene.

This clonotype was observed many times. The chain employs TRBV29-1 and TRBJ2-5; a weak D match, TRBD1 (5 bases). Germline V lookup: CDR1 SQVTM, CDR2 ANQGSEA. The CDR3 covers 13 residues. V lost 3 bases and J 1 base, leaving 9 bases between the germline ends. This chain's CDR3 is CSVEAGPQETQYF. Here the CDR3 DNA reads TGCAGCGTTGAGGCAGGGCCCCAAGAGACCCAGTACTTC.

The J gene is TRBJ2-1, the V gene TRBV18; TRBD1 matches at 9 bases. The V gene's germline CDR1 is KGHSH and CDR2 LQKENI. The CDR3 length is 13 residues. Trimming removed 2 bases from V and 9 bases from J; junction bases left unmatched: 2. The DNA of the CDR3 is TGTGCCAGCTCACCAACAGGGGGCGGTGAGCAGTTCTTC. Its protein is CASSPTGGGEQFF.

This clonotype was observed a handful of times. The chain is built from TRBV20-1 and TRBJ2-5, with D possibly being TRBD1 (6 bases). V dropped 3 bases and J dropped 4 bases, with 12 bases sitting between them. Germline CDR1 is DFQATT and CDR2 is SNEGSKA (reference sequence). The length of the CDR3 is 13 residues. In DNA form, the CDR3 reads TGCAGTGCTAGGCGGCTAGGGGGAGAGACCCAGTACTTC. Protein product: CSARRLGGETQYF.

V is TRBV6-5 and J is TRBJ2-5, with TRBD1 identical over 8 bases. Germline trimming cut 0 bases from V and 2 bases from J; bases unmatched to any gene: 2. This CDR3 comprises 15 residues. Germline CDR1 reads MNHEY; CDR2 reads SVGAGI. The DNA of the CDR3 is TGTGCCAGCAGTTACTCCACAGGGGGTCAAGAGACCCAGTACTTC. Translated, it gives CASSYSTGGQETQYF.

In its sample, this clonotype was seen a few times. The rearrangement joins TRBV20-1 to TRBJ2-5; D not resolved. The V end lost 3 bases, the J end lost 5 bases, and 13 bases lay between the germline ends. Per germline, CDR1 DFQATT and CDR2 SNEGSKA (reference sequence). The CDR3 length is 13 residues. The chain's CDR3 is CSASYKGRETQYF. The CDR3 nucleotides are TGCAGTGCTAGTTATAAAGGACGCGAGACCCAGTACTTC.

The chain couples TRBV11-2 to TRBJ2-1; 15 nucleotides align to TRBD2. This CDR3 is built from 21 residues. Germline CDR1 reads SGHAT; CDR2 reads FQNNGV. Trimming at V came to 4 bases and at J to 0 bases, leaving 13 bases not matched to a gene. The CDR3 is CASSSDRGLAGGSSSYNEQFF. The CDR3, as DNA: TGTGCCAGCAGCTCGGATAGAGGACTAGCGGGGGGGTCAAGCTCCTACAATGAGCAGTTCTTC.

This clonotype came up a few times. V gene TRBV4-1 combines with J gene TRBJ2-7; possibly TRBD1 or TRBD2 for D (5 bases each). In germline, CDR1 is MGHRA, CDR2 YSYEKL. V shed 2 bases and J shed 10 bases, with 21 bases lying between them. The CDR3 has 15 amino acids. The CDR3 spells CASSQTGTQEGTQYF. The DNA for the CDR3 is TGCGCCAGCAGCCAAACCGGGACGCAGGAAGGAACCCAGTACTTC.

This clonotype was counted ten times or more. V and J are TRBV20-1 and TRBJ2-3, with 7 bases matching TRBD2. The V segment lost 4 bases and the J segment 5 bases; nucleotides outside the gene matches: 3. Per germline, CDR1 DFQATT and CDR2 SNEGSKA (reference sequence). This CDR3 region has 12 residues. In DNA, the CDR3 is TGCAGTGCTAAGGGAGGGAGAGATACGCAGTATTTT. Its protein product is CSAKGGRDTQYF.